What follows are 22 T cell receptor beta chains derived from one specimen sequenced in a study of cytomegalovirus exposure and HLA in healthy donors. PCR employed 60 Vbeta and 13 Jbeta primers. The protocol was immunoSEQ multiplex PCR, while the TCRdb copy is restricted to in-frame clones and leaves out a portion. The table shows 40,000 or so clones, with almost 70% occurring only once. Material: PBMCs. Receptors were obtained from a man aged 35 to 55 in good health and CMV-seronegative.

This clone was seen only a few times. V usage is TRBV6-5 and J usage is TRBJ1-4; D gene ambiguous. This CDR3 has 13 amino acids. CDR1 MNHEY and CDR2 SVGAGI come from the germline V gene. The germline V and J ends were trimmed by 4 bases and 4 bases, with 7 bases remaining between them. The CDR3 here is CASSLQVNEKLFF. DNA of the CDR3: TGTGCCAGCAGTTTGCAGGTTAATGAAAAACTGTTTTTT.

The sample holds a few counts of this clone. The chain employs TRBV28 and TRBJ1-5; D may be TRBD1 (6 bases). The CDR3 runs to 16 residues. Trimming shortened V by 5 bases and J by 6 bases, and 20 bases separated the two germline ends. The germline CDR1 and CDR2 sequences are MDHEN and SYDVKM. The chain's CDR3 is CASSQSTQGSCQPQHF. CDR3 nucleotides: TGTGCCAGCAGTCAATCAACGCAGGGGTCGTGTCAGCCCCAGCATTTT.

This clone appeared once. CDR3 loop: CASSLDTSYEQYF. CDR3 nucleotide sequence: TGTGCCAGCAGCCTCGACACCTCCTACGAGCAGTACTTC. The chain carries TRBV6-5 and TRBJ2-7, with D hard to call. This CDR3 contains 13 residues. Per germline, CDR1 MNHEY and CDR2 SVGAGI. V dropped 6 bases and J dropped 0 bases, with 9 bases sitting between them.

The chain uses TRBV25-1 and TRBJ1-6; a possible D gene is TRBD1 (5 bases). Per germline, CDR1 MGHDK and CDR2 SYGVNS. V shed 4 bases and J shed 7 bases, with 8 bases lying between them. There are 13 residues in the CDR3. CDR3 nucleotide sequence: TGTGCCAGCAGTGGCCGACAGAATTCACCCCTCCACTTT. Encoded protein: CASSGRQNSPLHF.

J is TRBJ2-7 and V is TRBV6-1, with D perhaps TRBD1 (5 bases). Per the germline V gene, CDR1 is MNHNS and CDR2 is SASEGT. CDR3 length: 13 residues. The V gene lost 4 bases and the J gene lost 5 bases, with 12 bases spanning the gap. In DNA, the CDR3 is TGTGCCAGCAGTGGAGTAGGGGTCCACGAGCAGTACTTC. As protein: CASSGVGVHEQYF.

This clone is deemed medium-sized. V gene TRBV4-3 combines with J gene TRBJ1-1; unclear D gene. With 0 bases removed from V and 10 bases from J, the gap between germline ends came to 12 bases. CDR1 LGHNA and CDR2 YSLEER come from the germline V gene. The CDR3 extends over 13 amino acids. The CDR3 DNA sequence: TGCGCCAGCAGCCAAGATCTGCCCAGGCCAGCTTTCTTT. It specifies CASSQDLPRPAFF.

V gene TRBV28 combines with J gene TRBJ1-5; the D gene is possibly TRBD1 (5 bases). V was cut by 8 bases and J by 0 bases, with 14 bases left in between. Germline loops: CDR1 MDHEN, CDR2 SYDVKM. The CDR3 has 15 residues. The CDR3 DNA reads TGTGCCAGCCGCGCCCAGGGTATTAGCAATCAGCCCCAGCATTTT. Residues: CASRAQGISNQPQHF.

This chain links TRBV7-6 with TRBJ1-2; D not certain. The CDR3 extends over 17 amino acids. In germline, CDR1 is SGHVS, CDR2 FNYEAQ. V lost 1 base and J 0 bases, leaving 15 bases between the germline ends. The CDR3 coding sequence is TGTGCCAGCAGCTTAGGGGGAGCAGGCCTAACTAACTATGGCTACACCTTC. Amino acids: CASSLGGAGLTNYGYTF.

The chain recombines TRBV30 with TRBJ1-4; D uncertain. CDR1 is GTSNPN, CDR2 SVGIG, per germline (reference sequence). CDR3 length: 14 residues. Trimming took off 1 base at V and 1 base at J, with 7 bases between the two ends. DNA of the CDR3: TGTGCCTGGAGTGCCGGGAGAACTAATGAAAAACTGTTTTTT. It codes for CAWSAGRTNEKLFF. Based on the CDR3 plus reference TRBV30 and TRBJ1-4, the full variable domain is SQTIHQWPATLVQPVGSPLSLECTVEGTSNPNLYWYRQAAGRGLQLLFYSVGIGQISSEVPQNLSASRPQDRQFILSSKKLLLSDSGFYLCAWSAGRTNEKLFFGSGTQLSVL.

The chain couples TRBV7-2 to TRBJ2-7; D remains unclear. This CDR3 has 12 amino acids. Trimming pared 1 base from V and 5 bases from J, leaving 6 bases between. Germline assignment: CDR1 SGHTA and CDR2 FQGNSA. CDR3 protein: CASSLVVHEQYF. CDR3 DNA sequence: TGTGCCAGCAGCTTAGTAGTCCACGAGCAGTACTTC.

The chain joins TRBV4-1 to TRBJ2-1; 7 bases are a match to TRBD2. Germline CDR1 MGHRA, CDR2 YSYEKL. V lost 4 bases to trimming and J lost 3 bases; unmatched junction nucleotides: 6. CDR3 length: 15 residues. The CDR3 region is CASSLSPGGYNEQFF. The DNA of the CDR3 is TGCGCCAGCAGCCTATCCCCGGGGGGCTACAATGAGCAGTTCTTC.

CDR3 DNA sequence: TGCGCCAGCAGCCCCCGGACAGGGGAAGTCCATGGCTACACCTTC. This codes for CASSPRTGEVHGYTF. This chain joins TRBV4-3 and TRBJ1-2; 9 nucleotides match TRBD1. The CDR3 length is 15 residues. The trim removed 4 bases at V and 6 bases at J, leaving 9 bases unmatched. Germline-derived CDR1 and CDR2 are LGHNA and YSLEER.

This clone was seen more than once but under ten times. The CDR3 loop reads CASSPLGHQNYNEQFF. As DNA, the CDR3 is TGTGCCAGCAGCCCCCTGGGACACCAGAACTACAATGAGCAGTTCTTC. This chain uses TRBV7-2 with TRBJ2-1; D perhaps matches TRBD1 (6 bases). V was clipped by 5 bases and J by 3 bases, with 17 bases between them. The CDR3 runs to 16 residues. Germline V CDR1 and CDR2: SGHTA, FQGNSA.

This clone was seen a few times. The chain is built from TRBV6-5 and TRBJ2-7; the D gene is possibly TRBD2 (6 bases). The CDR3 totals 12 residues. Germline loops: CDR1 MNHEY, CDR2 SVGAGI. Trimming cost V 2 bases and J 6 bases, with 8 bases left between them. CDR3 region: CASSYGDSEQYF. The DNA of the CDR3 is TGTGCCAGCAGTTACGGGGACTCCGAGCAGTACTTC.

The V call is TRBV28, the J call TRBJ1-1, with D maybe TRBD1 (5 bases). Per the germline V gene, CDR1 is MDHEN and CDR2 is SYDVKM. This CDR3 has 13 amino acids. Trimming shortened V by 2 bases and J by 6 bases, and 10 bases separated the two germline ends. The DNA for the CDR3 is TGTGCCAGCAGTTTAGGCTTAGGGGCTGAAGCTTTCTTT. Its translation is CASSLGLGAEAFF.

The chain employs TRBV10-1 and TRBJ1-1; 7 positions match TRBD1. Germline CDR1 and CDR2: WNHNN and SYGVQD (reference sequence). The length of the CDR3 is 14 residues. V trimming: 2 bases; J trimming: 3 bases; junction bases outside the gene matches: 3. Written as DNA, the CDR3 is TGCGCCAGCAGTGAGGGGACAGCCGACACTGAAGCTTTCTTT. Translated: CASSEGTADTEAFF.

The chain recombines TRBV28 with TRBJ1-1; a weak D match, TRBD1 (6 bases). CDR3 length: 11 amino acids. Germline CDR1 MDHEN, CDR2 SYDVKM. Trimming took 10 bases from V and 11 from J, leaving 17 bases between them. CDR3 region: CATGRGGFAFF. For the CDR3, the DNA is TGTGCCACCGGGCGGGGGGGCTTTGCTTTCTTT.

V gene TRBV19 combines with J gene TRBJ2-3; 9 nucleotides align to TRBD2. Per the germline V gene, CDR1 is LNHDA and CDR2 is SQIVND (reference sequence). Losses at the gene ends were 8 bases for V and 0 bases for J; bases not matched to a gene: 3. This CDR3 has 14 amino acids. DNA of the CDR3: TGTGCCAGTGGGCTAGCGGGGAGCACAGATACGCAGTATTTT. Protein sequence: CASGLAGSTDTQYF.

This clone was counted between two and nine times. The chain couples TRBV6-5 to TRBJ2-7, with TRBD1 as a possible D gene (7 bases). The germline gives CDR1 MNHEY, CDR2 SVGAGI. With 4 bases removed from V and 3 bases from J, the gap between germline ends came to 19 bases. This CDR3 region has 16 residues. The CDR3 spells CASSFNRGTAGYEQYF. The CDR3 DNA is TGTGCCAGCAGTTTCAACCGCGGGACAGCCGGCTACGAGCAGTACTTC.

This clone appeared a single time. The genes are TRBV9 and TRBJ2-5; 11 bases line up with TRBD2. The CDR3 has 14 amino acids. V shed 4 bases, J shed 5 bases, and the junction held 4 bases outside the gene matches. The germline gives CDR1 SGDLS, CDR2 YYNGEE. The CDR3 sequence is CASSPLAGGETQYF. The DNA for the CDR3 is TGTGCCAGCAGCCCCTTAGCGGGGGGGGAGACCCAGTACTTC. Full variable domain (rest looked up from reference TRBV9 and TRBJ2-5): DSGVTQTPKHLITATGQRVTLRCSPRSGDLSVYWYQQSLDQGLQFLIQYYNGEERAKGNILERFSAQQFPDLHSELNLSSLELGDSALYFCASSPLAGGETQYFGPGTRLLVL.

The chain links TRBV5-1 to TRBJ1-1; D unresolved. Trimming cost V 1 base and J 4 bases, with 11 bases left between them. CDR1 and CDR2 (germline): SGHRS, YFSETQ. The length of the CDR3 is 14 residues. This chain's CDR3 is CASSLSPEGTEAFF. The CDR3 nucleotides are TGCGCCAGCAGCTTGTCCCCGGAGGGCACTGAAGCTTTCTTT.

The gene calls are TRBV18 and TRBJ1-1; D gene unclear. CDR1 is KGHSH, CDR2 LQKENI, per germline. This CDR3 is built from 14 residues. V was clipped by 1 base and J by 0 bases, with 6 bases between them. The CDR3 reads CASSPQEMNTEAFF. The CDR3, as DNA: TGTGCCAGCTCACCACAGGAGATGAACACTGAAGCTTTCTTT.